The subject of this entry is one T cell receptor (beta chain). Its specificity is not known. Profiling relied on immunoSEQ multiplex PCR, and the TCRdb table lists in-frame clones only, not all of them. The sample includes roughly 2,000,000 clones, approximately 94% of them seen just once. Naive CD8 cells were CD45RO-negative, positively selected for CCR7, excluding terminally differentiated effector memory CD45RA+ cells. Donors included only healthy HIV-negative adults lacking recent acute infections or vaccinations. The germline gives CDR1 LGHNA, CDR2 YSLEER. The V gene end was trimmed by 0 bases and the J gene end by 5 bases; junction bases not matched to a gene: 7. The CDR3 extends over 16 amino acids. The sample comes from a study of shared clonotypes between healthy human individuals. General observations from the study: Exclusively blood specimens were collected; tissue repertoires likely differ.

Sequences were obtained from naive CD8+ T cells sorted from blood. This clonotype was sampled from a man aged 18-30 years in good health. The genes are TRBV4-3 and TRBJ2-1, with TRBD2 matching 7 bases. The CDR3 DNA follows: TGCGCCAGCAGCCAAGAGACTAGCACCGAAGACAATGAGCAGTTCTTC. Its protein is CASSQETSTEDNEQFF.